These T cell receptor beta chains were read from a single sample in a study of blood T cells in healthy people across ages. TCRdb analysed the 5' RACE reads with MiXCR anew, one entry per CDR3 protein. The sample lists 750,000 or so distinct CDR3 sequences; around a quarter were seen once. Another study also made use of these data, one on T cells of mothers and their children.

The sequenced sample consisted of blood. All receptors come from a boy aged 5-17 years in good health. CDR3s include the opening cysteine and the closing phenylalanine or tryptophan. The order of the fields is D gene, CDR3 length, V gene, J gene, CDR3 protein. A D gene is named only where the DNA matches it firmly.

TRBD1	13	TRBV7-9	TRBJ2-4	CASSLPGTGGQYF
NA	16	TRBV4-2	TRBJ1-2	CASSQDNADVNYGYTF
TRBD2	17	TRBV3-1	TRBJ2-5	CASSLYPGLAGSETQYF
TRBD1	13	TRBV20-1	NA	CSARGTGQETQYF
NA	14	TRBV20-1	TRBJ2-7	CSASFDGLGYEQYF
TRBD2	14	TRBV15	TRBJ2-7	CATSRQGTSGEQYF
TRBD1	17	TRBV28	TRBJ2-2	CASRRTGLQIPTPRLFF
NA	17	TRBV6-5	TRBJ2-4	CASSYSIPGGIGNIQYF
NA	12	TRBV10-3	TRBJ1-2	CAISESKDGYTF
TRBD1	17	TRBV24-1	TRBJ2-3	CATSEIKGQGSTDTQYF
TRBD2	16	TRBV7-2	TRBJ2-1	CASSLTLAGGYNEQFF
NA	13	TRBV6-5	TRBJ1-5	CASKEHFNQPQHF
NA	15	TRBV7-2	TRBJ1-1	CASSLPWGMNTEAFF
NA	12	TRBV2	TRBJ1-4	CASKETSEKLFF
NA	11	TRBV24-1	TRBJ2-3	CATSDLDTQYF
NA	17	TRBV28	TRBJ1-4	CASSVTRLRSLRQKLFF
TRBD2	16	TRBV5-1	TRBJ2-1	CASSSATSGDYNEQFF
NA	16	TRBV5-1	TRBJ2-3	CASSLDGETSTDTQYF